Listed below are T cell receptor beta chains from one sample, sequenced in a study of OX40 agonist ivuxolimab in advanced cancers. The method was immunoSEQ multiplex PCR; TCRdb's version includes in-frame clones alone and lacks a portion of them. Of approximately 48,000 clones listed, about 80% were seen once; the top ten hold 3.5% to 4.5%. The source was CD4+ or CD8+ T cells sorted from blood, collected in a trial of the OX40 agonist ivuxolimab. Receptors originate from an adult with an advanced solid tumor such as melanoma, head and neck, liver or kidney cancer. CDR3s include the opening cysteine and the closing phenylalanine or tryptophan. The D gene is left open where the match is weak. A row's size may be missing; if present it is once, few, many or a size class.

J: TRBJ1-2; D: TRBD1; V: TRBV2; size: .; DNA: TGTGCCAGCAGTGAAGGGACAGGGGGCTATGGCTACACCTTC; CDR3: CASSEGTGGYGYTF
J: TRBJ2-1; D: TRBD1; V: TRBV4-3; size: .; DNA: TGCGCCAGCAGCCAAGTAAAGGGACAGGGTATCGATGAGCAGTTCTTC; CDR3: CASSQVKGQGIDEQFF
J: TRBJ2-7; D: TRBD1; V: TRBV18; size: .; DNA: TGTGCCAGCTCACCGGGACAGCGGCAGCCGTACGAGCAGTACTTC; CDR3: CASSPGQRQPYEQYF
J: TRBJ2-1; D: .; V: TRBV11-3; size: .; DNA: TGTGCCAGCAGCTTAGTTGGGGGAACGTACAATGAGCAGTTCTTC; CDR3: CASSLVGGTYNEQFF
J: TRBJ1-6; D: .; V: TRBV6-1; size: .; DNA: TGTGCCAGCAAGCGGCAGGCTAATTCACCCCTCCACTTT; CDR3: CASKRQANSPLHF
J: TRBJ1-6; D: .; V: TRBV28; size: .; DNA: TGTGCCAGCAGTCCCCCCAACAGGATGGGAGCACCCCTCCACTTT; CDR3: CASSPPNRMGAPLHF
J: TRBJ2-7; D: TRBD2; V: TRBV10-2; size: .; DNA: TGCGCCAGCAGGAGTCTGCTAGCGGGTGACTACGAGCAGTACTTC; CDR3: CASRSLLAGDYEQYF
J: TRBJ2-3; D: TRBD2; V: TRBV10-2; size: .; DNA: TGCGCCAGCACTAGGACTAGCGGTAGCACAGATACGCAGTATTTT; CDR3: CASTRTSGSTDTQYF
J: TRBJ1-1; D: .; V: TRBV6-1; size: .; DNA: TGTGCCAGCACCCCCCGAACCATTGGGAGGACTGAAGCTTTCTTT; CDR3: CASTPRTIGRTEAFF
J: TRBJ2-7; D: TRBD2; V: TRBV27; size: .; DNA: TGTGCCACAGGGACTAACTACGAGCAGTACTTC; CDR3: CATGTNYEQYF
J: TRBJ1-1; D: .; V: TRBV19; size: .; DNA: TGTGCCAGTAGTATAGATCTCTGGGGGAGAAACACTGAAGCTTTCTTT; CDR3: CASSIDLWGRNTEAFF
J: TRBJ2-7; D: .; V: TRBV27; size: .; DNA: TGTGCCAGCAGTAGGGTAGCGGTTTACGAGCAGTACTTC; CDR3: CASSRVAVYEQYF
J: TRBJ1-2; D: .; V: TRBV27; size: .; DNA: TGTGCCAGCAGACAAAACAGGGATCGGAGCTACACCTTC; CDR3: CASRQNRDRSYTF
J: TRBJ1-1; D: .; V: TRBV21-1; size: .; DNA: TGTGCCAGCAGCAAAGTAGGGGGCACTGAAGCTTTCTTT; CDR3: CASSKVGGTEAFF
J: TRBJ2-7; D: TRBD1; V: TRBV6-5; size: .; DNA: TGTGCCAGCAGAAGGGGGCCCTACGAGCAGTACTTC; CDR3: CASRRGPYEQYF
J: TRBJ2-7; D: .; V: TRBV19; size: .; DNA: TGTGCCAGTAGTATGCGTAGCGACAGCTCCTACGAGCAGTACTTC; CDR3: CASSMRSDSSYEQYF
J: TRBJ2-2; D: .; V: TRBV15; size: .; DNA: TGTGCCACCAGCAGCCTAAGGCAGGGTACCGGGGAGCTGTTTTTT; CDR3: CATSSLRQGTGELFF
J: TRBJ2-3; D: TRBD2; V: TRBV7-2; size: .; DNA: TGTGCCAGCAGCTTAAAGCTAGCGGGGGGGACTTCAGATACGCAGTATTTT; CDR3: CASSLKLAGGTSDTQYF
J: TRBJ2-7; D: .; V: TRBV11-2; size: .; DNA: TGTGCCAGCAGTCACCGGGACTTGCCACTCTACGAGCAGTACTTC; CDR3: CASSHRDLPLYEQYF
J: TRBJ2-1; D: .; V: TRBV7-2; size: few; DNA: TGTGCCAGCAGCTTAGCGGGGTATACCTACAATGAGCAGTTCTTC; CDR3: CASSLAGYTYNEQFF
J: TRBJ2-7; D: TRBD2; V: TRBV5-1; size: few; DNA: TGCGCCAGCAGTAGACTAGCGGGATCCTACGAGCAGTACTTC; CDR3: CASSRLAGSYEQYF
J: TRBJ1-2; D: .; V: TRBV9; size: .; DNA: TGTGCCAGCAGCGGCACAAGGGATGGGGCCTATGGCTACACCTTC; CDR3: CASSGTRDGAYGYTF
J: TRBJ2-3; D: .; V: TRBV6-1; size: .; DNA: TGTGCCAGCAGGAGGAACGAAGGTAGCACAGATACGCAGTATTTT; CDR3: CASRRNEGSTDTQYF
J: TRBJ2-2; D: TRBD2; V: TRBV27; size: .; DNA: TGTGCCAGCAGTTTACGTTGGACTAGCGGGAGGGCCGGGGAGCTGTTTTTT; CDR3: CASSLRWTSGRAGELFF
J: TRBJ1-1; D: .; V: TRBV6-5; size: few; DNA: TGTGCCAGCAGTGTTGAGGTGAACACTGAAGCTTTCTTT; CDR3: CASSVEVNTEAFF
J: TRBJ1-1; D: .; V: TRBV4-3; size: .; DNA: TGCGCCAGCAGCCAAGACAGGAACACTGAAGCTTTCTTT; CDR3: CASSQDRNTEAFF
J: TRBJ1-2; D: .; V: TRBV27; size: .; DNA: TGTGCCAGCAGAAGCCGAGGAGGACAGCTCCTTACTAACTATGGCTACACCTTC; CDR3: CASRSRGGQLLTNYGYTF
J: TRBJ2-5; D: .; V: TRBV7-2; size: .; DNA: TGTGCCAGCAGCCCTAAGGACGAAGAGACCCAGTACTTC; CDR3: CASSPKDEETQYF
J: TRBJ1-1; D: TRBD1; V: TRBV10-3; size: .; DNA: TGTGCCATCAGAGCGGGACAGAGGAACACTGAAGCTTTCTTT; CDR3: CAIRAGQRNTEAFF
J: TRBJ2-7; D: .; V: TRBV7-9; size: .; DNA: TGTGCCAGCAGCTACATACCAGGGCACGAGCAGTACTTC; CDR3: CASSYIPGHEQYF
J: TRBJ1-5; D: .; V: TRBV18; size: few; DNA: TGTGCCAGCTCACTTCAATCTATCAGGGCCGATCAGCCCCAGCATTTT; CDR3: CASSLQSIRADQPQHF
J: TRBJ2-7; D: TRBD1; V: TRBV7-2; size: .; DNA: TGTGCCAGCAGCTTAAACCCACACAGGGGGCGCAAACCCCCCTACGAGCAGTACTTC; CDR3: CASSLNPHRGRKPPYEQYF
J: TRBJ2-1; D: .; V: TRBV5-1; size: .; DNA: TGCGCCAGCAGCTTGAATGGCAGGGTAAATGAGCAGTTCTTC; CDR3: CASSLNGRVNEQFF
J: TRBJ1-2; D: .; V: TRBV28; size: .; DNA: TGTGCCCACTGGGAGGAGGGCTACACCTTC; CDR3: CAHWEEGYTF
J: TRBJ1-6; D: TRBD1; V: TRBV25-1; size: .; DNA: TGTGCCAGCAGTGAATTAGGGACAGGGGATAATTCACCCCTCCACTTT; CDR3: CASSELGTGDNSPLHF
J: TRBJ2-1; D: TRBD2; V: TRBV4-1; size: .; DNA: TGCGCCAGCAGGGTTGGACTAGCGGGTAACAATGAGCAGTTCTTC; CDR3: CASRVGLAGNNEQFF
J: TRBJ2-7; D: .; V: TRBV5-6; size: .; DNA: TGTGCCAGCAGCTTGCAAGAACGAGCCTACGAGCAGTACTTC; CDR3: CASSLQERAYEQYF
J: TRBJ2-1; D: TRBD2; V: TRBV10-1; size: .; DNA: TGCGCCAGCAGTAAGGCGCGGGGGGCTACCTACAATGAGCAGTTCTTC; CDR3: CASSKARGATYNEQFF
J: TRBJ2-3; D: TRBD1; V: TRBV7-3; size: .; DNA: TGTGCCAGCAGTTCCGGGACAGGGGGCACAGATACGCAGTATTTT; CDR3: CASSSGTGGTDTQYF
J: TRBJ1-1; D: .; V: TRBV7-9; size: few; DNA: TGTGCCAGCAGCCCGGGACGGGCCGTGAACACTGAAGCTTTCTTT; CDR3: CASSPGRAVNTEAFF
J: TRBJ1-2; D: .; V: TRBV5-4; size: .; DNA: TGTGCCAGCAGCATCCAGGGTACCGGCGGCTACACCTTC; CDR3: CASSIQGTGGYTF
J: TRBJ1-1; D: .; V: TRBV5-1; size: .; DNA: TGCGCCAGCAGCTCCGGTATCACTGAAGCTTTCTTT; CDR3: CASSSGITEAFF
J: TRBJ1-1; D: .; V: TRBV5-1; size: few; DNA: TGCGCCAGCAGCTTGCAGAACACTGAAGCTTTCTTT; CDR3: CASSLQNTEAFF
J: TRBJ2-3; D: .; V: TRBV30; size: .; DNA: TGTGCCTGGACCCCATGGGGGGCAGGCACAGATACGCAGTATTTT; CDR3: CAWTPWGAGTDTQYF
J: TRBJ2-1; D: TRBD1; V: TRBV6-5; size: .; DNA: TGTGCCAGCAGACCCGGGACAGTCTACAATGAGCAGTTCTTC; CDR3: CASRPGTVYNEQFF
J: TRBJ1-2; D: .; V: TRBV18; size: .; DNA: TGTGCCAGCTCCCCCACAGAGGGGGGGCTGGGGGGCTACACCTTC; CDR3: CASSPTEGGLGGYTF
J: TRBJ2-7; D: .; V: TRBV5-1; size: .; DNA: TGCGCCAGCAGCCCCCACCCGACGGGAACCTACGAGCAGTACTTC; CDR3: CASSPHPTGTYEQYF
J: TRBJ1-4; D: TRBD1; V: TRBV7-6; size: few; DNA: TGTGCCAGCAGTAGAGATCAGGGGGCAACTAATGAAAAACTGTTTTTT; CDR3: CASSRDQGATNEKLFF